Below, 29 T cell receptor beta chains from the same sample are listed, as sequenced in a study of T cell repertoires in aging, cancer and after chemotherapy. Peripheral blood genomic DNA, not sorted cells or RNA, was the template. A mixed TRB-A/B primer pool amplified rearranged TRB by multiplex touch-down PCR. TCRdb fed the multiplex PCR reads into MiXCR, producing one record per CDR3 protein. The sample has around 12,000 distinct CDR3 sequences, 20% to 25% seen once. Input material: blood. These receptors all come from a human donor in good health.

This chain links TRBV27 with TRBJ2-1; TRBD2 matches at 11 bases. The germline CDR1 and CDR2 sequences are MNHEY and SMNVEV (reference sequence). Trimming cost V 9 bases and J 1 base; bases outside gene matches: 5. The CDR3 has 15 residues. The CDR3 DNA is TGTGCCAGTCAGGTAGCGGGGGGGTCCTACAATGAGCAGTTCTTC. Protein: CASQVAGGSYNEQFF.

This clonotype was recorded many times. Here the CDR3 reads CASSLHGQGDYGYTF. The CDR3 DNA reads as TGTGCCAGCAGTTTACATGGACAGGGCGACTATGGCTACACCTTC. The chain links TRBV12-3 or TRBV12-4 to TRBJ1-2; 8 bases align to TRBD1. Trimming cost V 2 bases and J 3 bases; bases outside gene matches: 5. This CDR3 has 15 residues.

V gene TRBV7-2 combines with J gene TRBJ2-7, with D possibly being TRBD1 (5 bases). Germline-derived CDR1 and CDR2 are SGHTA and FQGNSA. This CDR3 has 16 amino acids. Between the trimmed V and J ends, which lost 1 base and 5 bases, there was a span of 18 bases. The CDR3: CASSLGPPGIGHEQYF. The CDR3 coding sequence is TGTGCCAGCAGCTTAGGCCCCCCAGGGATCGGTCACGAGCAGTACTTC.

This clonotype rates as medium-sized (0.01 to 0.1%). The chain employs TRBV6-5 and TRBJ2-1; 8 bases are a match to TRBD1. The trim removed 4 bases at V and 7 bases at J, leaving 6 bases unmatched. CDR3 length: 14 amino acids. CDR1 and CDR2 (germline): MNHEY, SVGAGI. Written as DNA, the CDR3 is TGTGCCAGCAGTTCTCAGGGGGCGGGGAATGAGCAGTTCTTC. Translation gives CASSSQGAGNEQFF.

This clonotype has only a few counts. The chain links TRBV21-1 to TRBJ1-1; the table's D call TRBD1 went unverified against the DNA. TRBV21-1 represents a pseudogene. The CDR3 totals 12 residues. The CDR3 here is CASTDRETEAFF. Written as DNA, the CDR3 is TGTGCCAGCACCGACAGGGAAACTGAAGCTTTCTTT.

By frequency in the sample, this clonotype is medium-sized. V and J are TRBV19 and TRBJ1-1; possible D gene TRBD1, 5 bases. Deletions cut 3 bases from V and 4 bases from J, with 9 bases between. The germline gives CDR1 LNHDA, CDR2 SQIVND (reference sequence). CDR3 size: 13 residues. The CDR3 loop reads CASSMSRATEAFF. The DNA of the CDR3 is TGTGCCAGTAGTATGTCCAGGGCCACTGAAGCTTTCTTT.

The chain is built from TRBV2 and TRBJ1-5; D is undetermined. Looked up from germline, CDR1 is SNHLY and CDR2 is FYNNEI. Trimming removed 8 bases from V and 0 bases from J, with 14 bases in between. This CDR3 is built from 15 residues. The CDR3, as DNA: TGTGCCAGCCGAAGGACCGATAATAGCAATCAGCCCCAGCATTTT. Translation: CASRRTDNSNQPQHF.

The rearrangement uses TRBV5-1 and TRBJ1-3; possible D gene TRBD1, 5 bases. CDR1 SGHRS and CDR2 YFSETQ come from the germline V gene. V lost 3 bases and J lost 1, with 17 bases in between. The length of the CDR3 is 17 residues. The CDR3 DNA reads as TGCGCCAGCAGCTCGACAGTCTCGCACACATCTGGAAACACCATATATTTT. This codes for CASSSTVSHTSGNTIYF.

This chain connects TRBV5-1 to TRBJ2-3, with D possibly being TRBD2 (5 bases). V lost 3 bases and J lost 0, with 11 bases in between. CDR3 length: 15 residues. Germline CDR1 SGHRS, CDR2 YFSETQ. CDR3 sequence: CASSSTTTSTDTQYF. CDR3 bases: TGCGCCAGCAGCTCGACTACAACAAGCACAGATACGCAGTATTTT.

This clonotype counts as medium-sized. The J gene is TRBJ2-7, the V gene TRBV7-9; D gene ambiguous. Trimming removed 1 base at V and 1 base at J, with 11 bases between. This CDR3 is 15 amino acids long. The germline V gene has CDR1 SEHNR and CDR2 FQNEAQ (reference sequence). In DNA, the CDR3 is TGTGCCAGCAGCTTAGTCCCCAGCCAGTCCTACGAGCAGTACTTC. Amino acids: CASSLVPSQSYEQYF.

J is TRBJ2-7 and V is TRBV29-1, with D possibly called TRBD1 or TRBD2 (6 bases each). Germline V gene data show CDR1 as SQVTM and CDR2 as ANQGSEA. Trimming shortened V by 4 bases and J by 7 bases, and 11 bases separated the two germline ends. This CDR3 contains 11 residues. CDR3 in amino acids: CSVGGGPEQYF. The CDR3 DNA reads TGCAGCGTTGGAGGGGGGCCAGAGCAGTACTTC.

This clonotype was counted a few times. The chain recombines TRBV5-6 with TRBJ2-7, with 12 bases lining up with TRBD2. The CDR3 is made up of 15 amino acids. Germline V gives CDR1 SGHDT, CDR2 YYEEEE. The junction had 7 bases not matched to a gene; V was cut back by 6 bases and J by 3 bases. The CDR3 sequence is CASTGTSGSFYEQYF. The CDR3 nucleotides are TGTGCCAGCACCGGGACTAGCGGGTCTTTCTACGAGCAGTACTTC.

This clonotype was seen only once. The genes are TRBV29-1 and TRBJ2-2; a weak D match, TRBD2 (7 bases). The V gene lost 3 bases and the J gene lost 7 bases, with 12 bases spanning the gap. The CDR3 is made up of 13 amino acids. The germline CDR1 and CDR2 sequences are SQVTM and ANQGSEA. CDR3 sequence: CSVEGGRGGELFF. The CDR3 coding sequence is TGCAGCGTTGAGGGGGGGCGGGGCGGGGAGCTGTTTTTT.

This clonotype is medium-sized in the sample. The gene calls are TRBV15 and TRBJ1-5; a possible D gene is TRBD1 (5 bases). The CDR3 contains 15 residues. Trimming cost V 3 bases and J 6 bases, with 15 bases left between them. Germline assignment: CDR1 LNHNV and CDR2 YYDKDF (reference sequence). The CDR3 nucleotides are TGTGCCACCAGCAGGCTTGTTCCGGGGACTCAGCCCCAGCATTTT. This gives the protein CATSRLVPGTQPQHF.

This chain joins TRBV20-1 and TRBJ2-5; 9 positions match TRBD2. This CDR3 has 15 amino acids. Germline trimming cut 6 bases from V and 0 bases from J; bases unmatched to any gene: 8. CDR1 is DFQATT and CDR2 is SNEGSKA in the germline V gene (reference sequence). The CDR3 nucleotides read TGCAGTGCCAGGGGCGGGGGGGCCAACCAAGAGACCCAGTACTTC. The encoded protein is CSARGGGANQETQYF.

This clonotype was observed a few times. The chain uses TRBV5-6 and TRBJ1-1; D remains unclear. The CDR3 is made up of 13 amino acids. Per germline, CDR1 SGHDT and CDR2 YYEEEE. V was pared by 3 bases and J by 6 bases, with 12 bases between. CDR3 sequence reads: CASSSGLSPEAFF. The CDR3 DNA is TGTGCCAGCAGCTCCGGGCTGAGTCCTGAAGCTTTCTTT.

This clonotype is medium-sized in the sample. The chain carries TRBV6-1 and TRBJ1-1, with TRBD1 matching 8 bases. This CDR3 has 16 residues. The J segment lost 4 bases and the V segment lost 4 bases, leaving 11 bases of the junction unmatched. The V gene's germline CDR1 is MNHNS and CDR2 SASEGT. The CDR3 DNA is TGTGCCAGCAGTGTCGATGTGGACAGGGTGGGCACTGAAGCTTTCTTT. Its protein is CASSVDVDRVGTEAFF.

This chain uses TRBV30 with TRBJ1-5; 11 positions agree with TRBD1. Germline lookup yields CDR1 GTSNPN and CDR2 SVGIG (reference sequence). The V and J ends lost 3 bases and 7 bases, in that order; junction bases with no gene match: 2. This CDR3 has 13 residues. CDR3 residues: CAWRGTGGQPQHF. CDR3 DNA sequence: TGTGCCTGGAGGGGGACAGGGGGACAGCCCCAGCATTTT.

This sequence joins TRBV5-1 and TRBJ1-1; D is uncertain. CDR3 size: 15 residues. Germline V gene data show CDR1 as SGHRS and CDR2 as YFSETQ. Trimming stripped 3 bases from V and 0 bases from J, with 12 bases between. The CDR3 bases are TGCGCCAGCAGCTCTCGAAACCTCCTGAACACTGAAGCTTTCTTT. Translation: CASSSRNLLNTEAFF.

There are many counts of this clonotype. The chain has TRBV7-3 and TRBJ2-2; D is possibly TRBD2 (5 bases). This CDR3 contains 16 residues. CDR1 is SGHTA and CDR2 is FQGTGA in the germline V gene. With 2 bases removed from V and 0 bases from J, the gap between germline ends came to 10 bases. For the CDR3, the DNA is TGTGCCAGCAGCTTAGCGGGCAGACCGAACACCGGGGAGCTGTTTTTT. It is translated as CASSLAGRPNTGELFF. The whole variable domain, filled in from reference TRBV7-3 and TRBJ2-2, reads GAGVSQTPSNKVTEKGKYVELRCDPISGHTALYWYRQSLGQGPEFLIYFQGTGAADDSGLPNDRFFAVRPEGSVSTLKIQRTERGDSAVYLCASSLAGRPNTGELFFGEGSRLTVL.

V and J are TRBV5-1 and TRBJ2-1; a weak D match, TRBD1 (6 bases). V was cut by 0 bases and J by 5 bases, with 6 bases left in between. The CDR3 length is 13 residues. In germline, CDR1 is SGHRS, CDR2 YFSETQ. The chain's CDR3 is CASSLGDNNEQFF. The DNA for the CDR3 is TGCGCCAGCAGCTTGGGGGACAACAATGAGCAGTTCTTC.

The sample holds many counts of this clonotype. J is TRBJ1-1 and V is TRBV30, with D tentatively TRBD1 (5 bases). Germline CDR1 is GTSNPN and CDR2 is SVGIG (reference sequence). Trimming shortened V by 4 bases and J by 2 bases, and 11 bases separated the two germline ends. CDR3 length: 13 amino acids. CDR3 protein: CAWTWGGNTEAFF. The CDR3 DNA is TGTGCCTGGACTTGGGGGGGAAACACTGAAGCTTTCTTT.

As concerns this clonotype: Just one base apart from a much larger clone, this may be a read error. The chain combines TRBV19 with TRBJ1-5; no definite D call. This CDR3 comprises 14 residues. Germline V gives CDR1 LNHDA, CDR2 SQIVND (reference sequence). V was cut by 7 bases and J by 3 bases, with 13 bases left in between. This chain's CDR3 is CASNPGGFNQPQHF. The CDR3 bases are TGTGCCAGTAACCCCGGCGGATTCAATCAGCCCCAGCATTTT.

This chain links TRBV20-1 with TRBJ2-7, with D perhaps matching TRBD2 (5 bases). V dropped 1 base and J dropped 2 bases, with 12 bases sitting between them. This CDR3 has 14 amino acids. Germline CDR1 and CDR2: DFQATT and SNEGSKA (reference sequence). CDR3 sequence reads: CSARAFRGTYEQYF. CDR3 bases: TGCAGTGCTAGAGCCTTTAGAGGGACCTACGAGCAGTACTTC.

This clonotype was observed at least ten times. CDR3 in DNA: TGCAGTGCTAGGGGGGACAATGAGCAGTTCTTC. Translating it yields CSARGDNEQFF. The rearrangement links TRBV20-1 to TRBJ2-1; D possibly uses TRBD1 or TRBD2 (5 bases each). Germline V gene data show CDR1 as DFQATT and CDR2 as SNEGSKA (reference sequence). CDR3 size: 11 residues. Trimming took off 3 bases at V and 5 bases at J, with 5 bases between the two ends.

The J gene is TRBJ1-1, the V gene TRBV25-1, with a tentative D call TRBD1 (5 bases). The CDR3 consists of 13 residues. The germline CDR1 and CDR2 sequences are MGHDK and SYGVNS. The V end lost 6 bases, the J end lost 2 bases, and 10 bases lay between the germline ends. For the CDR3, the DNA is TGTGCCAGCAGCCGGGACGGTAACACTGAAGCTTTCTTT. Amino acid sequence: CASSRDGNTEAFF.

CDR3: CASQGASYNEQFF. The CDR3, as DNA: TGTGCCAGCCAGGGGGCGTCTTACAATGAGCAGTTCTTC. The chain combines TRBV12-3 or TRBV12-4 with TRBJ2-1, with 8 bases that match TRBD1. The length of the CDR3 is 13 residues. The junction had 4 bases not matched to a gene; V was cut back by 8 bases and J by 4 bases.

This clonotype is medium-sized. The CDR3 nucleotides read TGTGCCAGTAGTATAGACCGCGCCGAAGCTTTCTTT. Translating it yields CASSIDRAEAFF. The chain combines TRBV19 with TRBJ1-1; D uncertain. Trimming removed 0 bases at V and 8 bases at J, with 7 bases between. The CDR3 sequence is 12 residues long. Germline CDR1 reads LNHDA; CDR2 reads SQIVND (reference sequence). Full variable domain (remainder filled in from reference TRBV19 and TRBJ1-1): DGGITQSPKYLFRKEGQNVTLSCEQNLNHDAMYWYRQDPGQGLRLIYYSQIVNDFQKGDIAEGYSVSREKKESFPLTVTSAQKNPTAFYLCASSIDRAEAFFGQGTRLTVV.

By proportion, this clonotype is medium-sized. This chain connects TRBV30 to TRBJ2-7; 8 positions agree with TRBD1. Trimming removed 5 bases from V and 5 bases from J; junction bases left unmatched: 14. Germline CDR1 is GTSNPN and CDR2 is SVGIG (reference sequence). CDR3 size: 15 residues. Here the CDR3 DNA reads TGTGCCTGGTCTTCGGGTTGGACAGGGTCTCACGAGCAGTACTTC. Protein sequence: CAWSSGWTGSHEQYF. Variable domain in full (rest from reference TRBV30 and TRBJ2-7): SQTIHQWPATLVQPVGSPLSLECTVEGTSNPNLYWYRQAAGRGLQLLFYSVGIGQISSEVPQNLSASRPQDRQFILSSKKLLLSDSGFYLCAWSSGWTGSHEQYFGPGTRLTVT.